The rows below give T cell receptor beta chains drawn from one sample of a study of T cell responses to AZD1222 COVID-19 vaccine. Using immunoSEQ multiplex PCR, the repertoire was profiled, and TCRdb retains in-frame clones only, with some absent. The sample includes approximately 60,000 clones, roughly three quarters seen only once; the top ten take more than 13%. The source material was peripheral blood, sampled on day 0 of AZD1222 vaccination. The source of these receptors is an adult in good health. The CDR3 runs from the conserved cysteine through the conserved F or W.

CDR3	V	J
CASSQTRGYGEQYF	TRBV2	TRBJ2-7
CASSLTGDSNQPQHF	TRBV5-5	TRBJ1-5
CASSLWSGDLQETQYF	TRBV7-9	TRBJ2-5
CASRNSRVGNEQYF	TRBV7-9	TRBJ2-7
CASSRQRMNTEAFF	TRBV10-1	TRBJ1-1
CASSSPAGGLEQYF	TRBV28	TRBJ2-7
CASSPRVNEQYF	TRBV18	TRBJ2-7
CASSAGTGMNTEAFF	TRBV7-2	TRBJ1-1
CASSQGAGKNTGELFF	TRBV4-3	TRBJ2-2
CASSYSLSSNQPQHF	TRBV6-6	TRBJ1-5
CASRGGAANTEAFF	TRBV28	TRBJ1-1
CASSGTGSRETQYF	TRBV9	TRBJ2-5
CAGSGGPNTGELFF	TRBV30	TRBJ2-2
CASSVGRGVYNEQFF	TRBV9	TRBJ2-1
CAISATSTSGGPGTQYF	TRBV10-3	TRBJ2-5
CASSGRSLSNQPQHF	TRBV2	TRBJ1-5
CASEGLAGGRREQYF	TRBV6-5	TRBJ2-7
CASSLAGWGGHGELFF	TRBV7-8	TRBJ2-2
CASSPSAVEQFF	TRBV7-9	TRBJ2-1
CASSLGSSGTDTQYF	TRBV7-2	TRBJ2-3
CASSALAGGPHEQFF	TRBV7-6	TRBJ2-1
CASSTYVGSGYTF	TRBV28	TRBJ1-2
CASSLAGQGDYGYTF	TRBV5-5	TRBJ1-2
CASMAQLMYEQYF	TRBV6-5	TRBJ2-7
CAWSVPGGSRGLNYGYTF	TRBV30	TRBJ1-2
CASSSLGGIDEQFF	TRBV2	TRBJ2-1